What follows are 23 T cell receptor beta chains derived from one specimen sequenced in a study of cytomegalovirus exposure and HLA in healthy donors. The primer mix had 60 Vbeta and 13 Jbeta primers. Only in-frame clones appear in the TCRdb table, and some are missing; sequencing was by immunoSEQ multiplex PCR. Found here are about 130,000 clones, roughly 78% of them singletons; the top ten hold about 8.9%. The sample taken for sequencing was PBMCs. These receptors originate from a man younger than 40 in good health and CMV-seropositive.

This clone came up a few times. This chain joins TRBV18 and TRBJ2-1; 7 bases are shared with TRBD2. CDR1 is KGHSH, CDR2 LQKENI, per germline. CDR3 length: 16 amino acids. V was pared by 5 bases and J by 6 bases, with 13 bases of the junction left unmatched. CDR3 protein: CASSYMLFREANEQFF. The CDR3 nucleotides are TGTGCCAGCTCATACATGCTCTTCCGGGAGGCCAATGAGCAGTTCTTC.

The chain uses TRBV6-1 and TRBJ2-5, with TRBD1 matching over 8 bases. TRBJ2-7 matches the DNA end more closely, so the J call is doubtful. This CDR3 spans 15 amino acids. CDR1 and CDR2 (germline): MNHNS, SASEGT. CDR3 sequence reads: CASSEAWDRLYEQYF. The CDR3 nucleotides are TGTGCCAGCAGTGAAGCCTGGGACAGGCTGTACGAGCAGTACTTC.

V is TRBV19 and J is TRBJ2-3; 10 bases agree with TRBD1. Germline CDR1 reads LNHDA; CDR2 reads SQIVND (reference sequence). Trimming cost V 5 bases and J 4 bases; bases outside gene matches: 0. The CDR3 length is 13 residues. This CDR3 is CASSGTGADTQYF. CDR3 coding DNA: TGTGCCAGTAGTGGGACAGGGGCAGATACGCAGTATTTT.

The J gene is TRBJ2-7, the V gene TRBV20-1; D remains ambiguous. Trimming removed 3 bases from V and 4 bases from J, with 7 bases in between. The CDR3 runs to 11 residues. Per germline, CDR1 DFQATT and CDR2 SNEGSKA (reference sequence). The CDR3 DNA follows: TGCAGTGCTAGGTCCGTGTACGAGCAGTACTTC. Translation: CSARSVYEQYF.

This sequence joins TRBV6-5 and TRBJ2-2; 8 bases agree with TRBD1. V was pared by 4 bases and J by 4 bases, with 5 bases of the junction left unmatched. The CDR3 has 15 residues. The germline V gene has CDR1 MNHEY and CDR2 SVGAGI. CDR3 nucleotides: TGTGCCAGCAGTTCCCGGACAGGGAGCACCGGGGAGCTGTTTTTT. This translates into CASSSRTGSTGELFF.

The CDR3 sequence is CAWSGTGDEKLFF. As DNA, the CDR3 is TGTGCCTGGAGTGGGACAGGGGATGAAAAACTGTTTTTT. The chain uses TRBV30 and TRBJ1-4, with 9 bases that match TRBD1. Germline V gives CDR1 GTSNPN, CDR2 SVGIG (reference sequence). Trimming took 1 base from V and 6 from J; bases not matched to a gene: 0. The CDR3 loop spans 13 amino acids.

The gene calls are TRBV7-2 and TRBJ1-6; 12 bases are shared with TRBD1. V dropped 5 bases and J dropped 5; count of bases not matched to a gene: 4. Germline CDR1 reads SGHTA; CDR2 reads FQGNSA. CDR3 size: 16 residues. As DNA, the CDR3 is TGTGCCAGCAGCACGGGACAGGGGGCGCATAATTCACCCCTCCACTTT. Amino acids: CASSTGQGAHNSPLHF.

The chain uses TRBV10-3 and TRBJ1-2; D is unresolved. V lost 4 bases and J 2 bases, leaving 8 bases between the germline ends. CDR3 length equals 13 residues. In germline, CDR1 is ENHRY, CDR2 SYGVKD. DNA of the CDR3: TGTGCCATCAGTGGCTCGGTAAACTATGGCTACACCTTC. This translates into CAISGSVNYGYTF.

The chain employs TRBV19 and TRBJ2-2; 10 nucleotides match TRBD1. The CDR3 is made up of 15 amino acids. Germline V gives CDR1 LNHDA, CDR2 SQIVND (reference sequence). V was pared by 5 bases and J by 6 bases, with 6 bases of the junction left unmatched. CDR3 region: CASSPGQGLAGELFF. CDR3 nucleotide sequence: TGTGCCAGTAGTCCGGGACAGGGGTTAGCCGGGGAGCTGTTTTTT.

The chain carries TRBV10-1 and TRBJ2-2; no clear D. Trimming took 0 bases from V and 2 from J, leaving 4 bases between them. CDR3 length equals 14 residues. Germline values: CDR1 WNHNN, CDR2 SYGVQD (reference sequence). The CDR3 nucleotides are TGCGCCAGCAGTGAGTCCTCTAACACCGGGGAGCTGTTTTTT. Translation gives CASSESSNTGELFF.

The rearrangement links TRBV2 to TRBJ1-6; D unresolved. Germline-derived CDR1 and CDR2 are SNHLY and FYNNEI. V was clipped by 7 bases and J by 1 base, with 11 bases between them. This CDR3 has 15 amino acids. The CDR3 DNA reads TGTGCCAGCAATCCCCAAATTTCCTATAATTCACCCCTCCACTTT. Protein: CASNPQISYNSPLHF.

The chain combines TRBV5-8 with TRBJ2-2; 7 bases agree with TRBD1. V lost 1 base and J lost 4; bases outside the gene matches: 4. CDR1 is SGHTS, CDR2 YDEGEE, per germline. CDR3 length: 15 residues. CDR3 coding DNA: TGTGCCAGCAGCTTGAGGGGGCGCAGCACCGGGGAGCTGTTTTTT. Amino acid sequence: CASSLRGRSTGELFF.

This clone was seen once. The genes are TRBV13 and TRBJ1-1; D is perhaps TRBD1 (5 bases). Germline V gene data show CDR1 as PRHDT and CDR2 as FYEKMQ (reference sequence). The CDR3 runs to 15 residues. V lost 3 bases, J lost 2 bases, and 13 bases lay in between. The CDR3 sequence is CASSLGPEGNTEAFF. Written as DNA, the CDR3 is TGTGCCAGCAGCTTGGGGCCGGAGGGTAACACTGAAGCTTTCTTT.

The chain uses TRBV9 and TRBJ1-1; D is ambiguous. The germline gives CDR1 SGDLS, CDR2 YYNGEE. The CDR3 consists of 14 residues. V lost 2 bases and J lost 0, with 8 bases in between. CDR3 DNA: TGTGCCAGCAGCGTCGAGGGTTTGAACACTGAAGCTTTCTTT. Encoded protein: CASSVEGLNTEAFF.

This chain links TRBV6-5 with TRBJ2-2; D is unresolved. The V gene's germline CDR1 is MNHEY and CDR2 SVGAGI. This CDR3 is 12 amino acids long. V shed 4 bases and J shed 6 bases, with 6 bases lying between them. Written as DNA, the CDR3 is TGTGCCAGCAGTTGGCACGCCGGGGAGCTGTTTTTT. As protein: CASSWHAGELFF.

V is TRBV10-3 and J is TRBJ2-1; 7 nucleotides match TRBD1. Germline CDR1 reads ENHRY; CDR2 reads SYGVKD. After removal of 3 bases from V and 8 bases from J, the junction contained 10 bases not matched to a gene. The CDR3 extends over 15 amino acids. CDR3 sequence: CAISESRGRVDEQFF. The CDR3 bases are TGTGCCATCAGTGAATCGAGGGGGCGCGTCGATGAGCAGTTCTTC.

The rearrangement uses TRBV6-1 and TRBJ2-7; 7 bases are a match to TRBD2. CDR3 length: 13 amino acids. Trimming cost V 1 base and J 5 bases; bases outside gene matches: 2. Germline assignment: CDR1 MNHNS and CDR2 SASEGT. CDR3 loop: CASSEGLADEQYF. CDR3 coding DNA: TGTGCCAGCAGTGAAGGTCTAGCGGACGAGCAGTACTTC.

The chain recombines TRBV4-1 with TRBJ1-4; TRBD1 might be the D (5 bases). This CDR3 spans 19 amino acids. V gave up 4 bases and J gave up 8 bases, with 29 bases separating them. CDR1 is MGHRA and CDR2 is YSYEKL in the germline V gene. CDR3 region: CASSPRGGLGKDWEEKLFF. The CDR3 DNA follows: TGCGCCAGCAGCCCCCGGGGGGGGTTGGGTAAAGATTGGGAGGAAAAACTGTTTTTT.

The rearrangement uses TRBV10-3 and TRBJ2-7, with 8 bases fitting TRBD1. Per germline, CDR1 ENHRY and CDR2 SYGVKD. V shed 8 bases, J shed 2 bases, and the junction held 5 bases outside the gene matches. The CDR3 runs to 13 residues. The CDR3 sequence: CAIGGTGTYEQYF. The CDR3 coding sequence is TGTGCCATCGGGGGGACAGGAACCTACGAGCAGTACTTC.

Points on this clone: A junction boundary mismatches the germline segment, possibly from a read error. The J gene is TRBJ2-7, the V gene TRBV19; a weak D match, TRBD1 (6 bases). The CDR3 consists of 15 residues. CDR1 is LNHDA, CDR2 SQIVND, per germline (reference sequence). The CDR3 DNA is TGTGCCAGCAGTATGGCACAGGGAACTTACTACGAGCAGTACTTC. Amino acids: CASSMAQGTYYEQYF.

CDR3 residues: CASSPPTSGSQETQYF. The CDR3 DNA reads TGTGCCAGCAGCCCACCGACTAGCGGGAGCCAAGAGACCCAGTACTTC. The chain carries TRBV7-8 and TRBJ2-5; 12 bases match TRBD2. This CDR3 spans 16 amino acids. V lost 5 bases, J lost 1 base, and 5 bases stayed unmatched. The germline gives CDR1 SGHVS, CDR2 FQNEAQ.

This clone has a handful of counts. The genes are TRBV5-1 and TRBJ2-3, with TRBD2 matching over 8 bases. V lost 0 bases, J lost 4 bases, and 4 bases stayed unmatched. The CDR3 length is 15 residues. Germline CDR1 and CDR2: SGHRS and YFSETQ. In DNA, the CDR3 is TGCGCCAGCAGCTTGGCCGGGGGGGAGTCAGATACGCAGTATTTT. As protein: CASSLAGGESDTQYF.

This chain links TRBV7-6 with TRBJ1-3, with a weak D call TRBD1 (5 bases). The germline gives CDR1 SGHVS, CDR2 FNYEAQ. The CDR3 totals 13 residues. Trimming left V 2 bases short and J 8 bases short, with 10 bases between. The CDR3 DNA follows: TGTGCCAGCAGCTTATGGGGGGAGGACACCATATATTTT. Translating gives CASSLWGEDTIYF. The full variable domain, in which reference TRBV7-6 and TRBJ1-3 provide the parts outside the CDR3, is GAGVSQSPRYKVTKRGQDVALRCDPISGHVSLYWYRQALGQGPEFLTYFNYEAQQDKSGLPNDRFSAERPEGSISTLTIQRTEQRDSAMYRCASSLWGEDTIYFGEGSWLTVV.